This T cell receptor (beta chain) was captured in a study of T cell responses to AZD1222 COVID-19 vaccine. Second-dose schedules of about 4 or about 12 weeks were combined. Study-wide points: Clonal diversity was possibly underestimated; the donors were predominantly white British and more often female. Nearly half of spike-specific TCRs reportedly target variant regions that are unmutated in the B.1.351 and B.1.1.7 variants. Across the whole spike, CD4 TCRs peaked at regions 160-218 and 743-854.

Comments on this clone: What it recognizes is unknown.

CDR1 MDHEN and CDR2 SYDVKM come from the germline V gene. Trimming removed 7 bases at V and 11 bases at J, with 15 bases between. This CDR3 is built from 11 residues. Profiling relied on immunoSEQ multiplex PCR, and the TCRdb table lists in-frame clones only, not all of them. The sample comprises about 150,000 clones, over 80% of which are singletons, and roughly 9.1% rests with the top ten. This chain joins TRBV28 and TRBJ2-7; D possibly corresponds to TRBD2 (6 bases). This clonotype was sampled from an adult who received the AZD1222 COVID-19 vaccine. The material sequenced was peripheral blood, taken 28 days after the second AZD1222 dose. CDR3 amino acids: CASTSNGGKYF. CDR3 sequence (DNA): TGTGCCAGCACCTCTAATGGGGGGAAGTACTTC.